What follows are 30 T cell receptor beta chains derived from one specimen sequenced in a study of PD-L1 blockade in urothelial cancer. Profiled with immunoSEQ multiplex PCR; TCRdb holds only in-frame clones, not every one. The profile shows roughly 25,000 clones, almost 85% of them singletons. The sequenced sample was PBMCs, obtained around atezolizumab (anti-PD-L1) treatment. The receptors come from a man aged 70 or older with urothelial cancer.

The chain uses TRBV19 and TRBJ2-7, with 7 bases identical to TRBD1. J gave up 0 bases and V 3 bases, and 2 bases lay outside the gene matches. Germline CDR1 and CDR2: LNHDA and SQIVND (reference sequence). The CDR3 contains 14 residues. CDR3 region: CASSMWTGSYEQYF. CDR3 bases: TGTGCCAGTAGTATGTGGACAGGCTCCTACGAGCAGTACTTC.

The V call is TRBV28, the J call TRBJ1-2; 7 bases align to TRBD1. The CDR3 length is 14 residues. CDR1 is MDHEN and CDR2 is SYDVKM in the germline V gene. The trim removed 5 bases at V and 6 bases at J, leaving 9 bases unmatched. This chain's CDR3 is CASSQTGRHNGYTF. The CDR3 coding sequence is TGTGCCAGCAGTCAGACAGGGCGTCATAATGGCTACACCTTC.

The chain is built from TRBV10-3 and TRBJ2-1; tentative D call: TRBD2 (5 bases). Per germline, CDR1 ENHRY and CDR2 SYGVKD. The CDR3 totals 19 residues. The V end was cut by 2 bases, the J end by 0 bases, with 20 bases between. The DNA of the CDR3 is TGTGCCATCAGTGAGGGAGGTGCAAGTAACTCCAGCTCCTACAATGAGCAGTTCTTC. Translation gives CAISEGGASNSSSYNEQFF.

The chain carries TRBV20-1 and TRBJ2-1; TRBD2 might be the D (5 bases). There are 11 residues in the CDR3. Germline V gene data show CDR1 as DFQATT and CDR2 as SNEGSKA (reference sequence). V was trimmed by 6 bases and J by 7 bases, leaving 10 bases between them. Written as DNA, the CDR3 is TGCAGTGCGTCGGGGAAGAATGAGCAGTTCTTC. It codes for CSASGKNEQFF.

The chain has TRBV5-1 and TRBJ2-1, with D tentatively TRBD2 (6 bases). CDR3 size: 14 residues. Trimming stripped 4 bases from V and 10 bases from J, with 18 bases between. Germline CDR1 and CDR2: SGHRS and YFSETQ. The CDR3 loop is CASSTGLRVEEQFF. Written as DNA, the CDR3 is TGCGCCAGCAGCACGGGACTGCGAGTGGAAGAGCAGTTCTTC.

The rearrangement joins TRBV5-1 to TRBJ2-5, with TRBD2 matching over 9 bases. This CDR3 is 14 amino acids long. Trimming removed 2 bases from V and 4 bases from J; junction bases left unmatched: 3. Germline-derived CDR1 and CDR2 are SGHRS and YFSETQ. CDR3 protein: CASSFGTSLETQYF. CDR3 nucleotide sequence: TGCGCCAGCAGCTTCGGGACTAGCTTAGAGACCCAGTACTTC.

The chain recombines TRBV28 with TRBJ2-5; 8 bases align to TRBD2. Germline V CDR1 and CDR2: MDHEN, SYDVKM. The CDR3 totals 14 residues. V lost 6 bases to trimming and J lost 9 bases; unmatched junction nucleotides: 12. In DNA form, the CDR3 reads TGTGCCAGCAGCCTCCCGGGGGGGGTTTGGGCCCAGTACTTC. Its protein is CASSLPGGVWAQYF.

The V and J genes are TRBV5-4 and TRBJ2-1, with 13 bases lining up with TRBD2. V shed 4 bases, J shed 8 bases, and the junction held 9 bases outside the gene matches. Looked up from germline, CDR1 is SGHNT and CDR2 is YYREEE (reference sequence). The CDR3 extends over 16 amino acids. CDR3 nucleotide sequence: TGTGCCAGCAGCGTGGGACTAGCGGGACCGGTCGATGAGCAGTTCTTC. Its protein is CASSVGLAGPVDEQFF. The full variable domain, rest sourced from reference TRBV5-4 and TRBJ2-1, is ETGVTQSPTHLIKTRGQQVTLRCSSQSGHNTVSWYQQALGQGPQFIFQYYREEENGRGNFPPRFSGLQFPNYSSELNVNALELDDSALYLCASSVGLAGPVDEQFFGPGTRLTVL.

V is TRBV28 and J is TRBJ1-4; D is possibly TRBD1 (5 bases). CDR1 and CDR2 from the germline V gene are MDHEN and SYDVKM. Trimming pared 10 bases from V and 8 bases from J, leaving 14 bases between. The CDR3 has 12 amino acids. CDR3 in DNA: TGTGCCACCCGGGTGGGGGGAGAAAAACTGTTTTTT. This codes for CATRVGGEKLFF.

The V and J genes are TRBV18 and TRBJ1-1; D not resolved. Germline V gene data show CDR1 as KGHSH and CDR2 as LQKENI. Trimming left V 1 base short and J 7 bases short, with 7 bases between. CDR3 length equals 12 residues. CDR3 in DNA: TGTGCCAGCTCACCACGGGCGGGTGAAGCTTTCTTT. Protein product: CASSPRAGEAFF.

The J gene is TRBJ1-2, the V gene TRBV5-6; 7 bases are shared with TRBD1. CDR3 size: 17 residues. The germline CDR1 and CDR2 sequences are SGHDT and YYEEEE. V gave up 0 bases and J gave up 2 bases; unmatched junction bases: 10. The CDR3 loop reads CASSLVQGIIRNYGYTF. The CDR3 DNA reads TGTGCCAGCAGCTTGGTACAGGGGATAATACGGAACTATGGCTACACCTTC.

CDR3 residues: CASSQVAGSYGYTF. In DNA form, the CDR3 reads TGTGCCAGCAGCCAAGTGGCGGGGAGCTATGGCTACACCTTC. This chain connects TRBV4-2 to TRBJ1-2; D gene ambiguous. CDR3 length: 14 residues. V was clipped by 1 base and J by 4 bases, with 10 bases between them. Germline V gene data show CDR1 as LGHNA and CDR2 as YNFKEQ.

The chain combines TRBV28 with TRBJ2-7, with TRBD1 identical over 7 bases. Germline V gene sequence: CDR1 MDHEN, CDR2 SYDVKM. V lost 5 bases to trimming and J lost 3 bases; unmatched junction nucleotides: 4. The CDR3 runs 13 residues. The CDR3 region is CASSRTGVYEQYF. CDR3 DNA: TGTGCCAGCAGTCGTACAGGGGTCTACGAGCAGTACTTC.

This chain links TRBV2 with TRBJ2-7; tentative D call: TRBD1 (5 bases). CDR1 is SNHLY and CDR2 is FYNNEI in the germline V gene. Trimming removed 6 bases at V and 3 bases at J, with 15 bases between. The CDR3 has 14 residues. As DNA, the CDR3 is TGTGCCAGCAGAAGCAACGACAGAGGCTACGAGCAGTACTTC. This translates into CASRSNDRGYEQYF. The full variable domain, in which reference TRBV2 and TRBJ2-7 provide the parts outside the CDR3, is EPEVTQTPSHQVTQMGQEVILRCVPISNHLYFYWYRQILGQKVEFLVSFYNNEISEKSEIFDDQFSVERPDGSNFTLKIRSTKLEDSAMYFCASRSNDRGYEQYFGPGTRLTVT.

This chain connects TRBV4-1 to TRBJ2-5; 10 bases are a match to TRBD2. The CDR3 is 16 amino acids. CDR1 and CDR2 from the germline V gene are MGHRA and YSYEKL. Germline trimming cut 1 base from V and 3 bases from J; bases unmatched to any gene: 5. CDR3 sequence (DNA): TGCGCCAGCAGCCAAGGACAGCTAGCGGGGGAAGAGACCCAGTACTTC. Its protein is CASSQGQLAGEETQYF.

The rearrangement links TRBV2 to TRBJ2-2; D is ambiguous. This CDR3 is 13 amino acids long. The ends were cut back, 5 bases at V and 3 bases at J, with 7 bases in the middle. Germline V gene sequence: CDR1 SNHLY, CDR2 FYNNEI. The CDR3 coding sequence is TGTGCCAGCAGTTTTTCCTACACCGGGGAGCTGTTTTTT. Its protein is CASSFSYTGELFF. Full variable domain (missing parts from reference TRBV2 and TRBJ2-2): EPEVTQTPSHQVTQMGQEVILRCVPISNHLYFYWYRQILGQKVEFLVSFYNNEISEKSEIFDDQFSVERPDGSNFTLKIRSTKLEDSAMYFCASSFSYTGELFFGEGSRLTVL.

J is TRBJ2-7 and V is TRBV7-6; TRBD2 matches 8 bases. The CDR3 loop spans 15 amino acids. CDR1 and CDR2 from the germline V gene are SGHVS and FNYEAQ. The V gene end was trimmed by 2 bases and the J gene end by 5 bases; junction bases not matched to a gene: 8. CDR3 loop: CASSLQAGVRDEQYF. In DNA, the CDR3 is TGTGCCAGCAGCTTACAAGCGGGAGTGAGGGACGAGCAGTACTTC.

J is TRBJ2-5 and V is TRBV11-3; TRBD2 might be the D (5 bases). This CDR3 region has 16 residues. Trimming took off 2 bases at V and 4 bases at J, with 17 bases between the two ends. Germline assignment: CDR1 SGHNT and CDR2 YENEEA. The CDR3 DNA is TGTGCCAGCAGCTTATCGTCCAACCGGGAAGGAGAGACCCAGTACTTC. Translation: CASSLSSNREGETQYF.

V usage is TRBV18 and J usage is TRBJ2-1; 7 bases match TRBD2. The V and J ends lost 6 bases and 6 bases, in that order; junction bases with no gene match: 5. CDR1 is KGHSH and CDR2 is LQKENI in the germline V gene. The CDR3 contains 13 residues. The CDR3 loop reads CASSLTSFNEQFF. CDR3 in DNA: TGTGCCAGCTCCCTGACTAGCTTCAATGAGCAGTTCTTC.

The rearrangement joins TRBV11-2 to TRBJ2-1; TRBD2 matches 7 bases. The CDR3 consists of 13 residues. Germline-derived CDR1 and CDR2 are SGHAT and FQNNGV. After removal of 3 bases from V and 7 bases from J, the junction contained 3 bases not matched to a gene. CDR3 nucleotide sequence: TGTGCCAGCAGCTTGGATAGCGGGAATGAGCAGTTCTTC. Residues: CASSLDSGNEQFF.

This chain connects TRBV28 to TRBJ1-4; D is possibly TRBD1 (5 bases). This CDR3 region has 13 residues. From germline, CDR1 is MDHEN and CDR2 SYDVKM. V gave up 6 bases and J gave up 0 bases, with 5 bases separating them. The CDR3 DNA reads as TGTGCCAGCAGCAGGGCAACTAATGAAAAACTGTTTTTT. Translating it yields CASSRATNEKLFF.

This chain joins TRBV7-9 and TRBJ2-5; 13 nucleotides match TRBD2. J was trimmed by 4 bases and V by 5 bases; bases with no gene match: 1. Per the germline V gene, CDR1 is SEHNR and CDR2 is FQNEAQ (reference sequence). The CDR3 is 14 amino acids. CDR3 coding DNA: TGTGCCAGCAGCCGGACTAGCGGGAGAGAGACCCAGTACTTC. Translating it yields CASSRTSGRETQYF.

The rearrangement links TRBV29-1 to TRBJ2-3, with TRBD2 matching 9 bases. From germline, CDR1 is SQVTM and CDR2 ANQGSEA. The length of the CDR3 is 17 residues. Trimming cost V 4 bases and J 2 bases; bases outside gene matches: 13. The CDR3 sequence: CSVAGGSGSHNTDTQYF. CDR3 sequence (DNA): TGCAGCGTTGCGGGGGGTAGCGGGAGCCACAACACAGATACGCAGTATTTT.

The gene calls are TRBV2 and TRBJ2-1; a weak D match, TRBD1 (6 bases). CDR1 is SNHLY and CDR2 is FYNNEI in the germline V gene. The CDR3 totals 14 residues. The V end was cut by 4 bases, the J end by 15 bases, with 22 bases between. This CDR3 reads CASSGLADRPRGFF. CDR3 DNA: TGTGCCAGCAGTGGCTTAGCAGACAGGCCTCGAGGGTTCTTC.

In its sample, this clone was seen once. The chain is built from TRBV4-1 and TRBJ2-7, with TRBD2 identical over 11 bases. The CDR3 loop spans 16 amino acids. J lost 3 bases, V lost 1 base, and 5 bases had no gene match. Germline-derived CDR1 and CDR2 are MGHRA and YSYEKL. The CDR3 loop is CASSQAGTSGLYEQYF. The CDR3 DNA follows: TGCGCCAGCAGCCAAGCCGGGACTAGCGGACTCTACGAGCAGTACTTC.

This chain connects TRBV19 to TRBJ2-7; 10 nucleotides line up with TRBD2. The CDR3 is 14 amino acids. V lost 1 base, J lost 3 bases, and 0 bases stayed unmatched. CDR1 and CDR2 (germline): LNHDA, SQIVND (reference sequence). The CDR3 DNA reads TGTGCCAGTAGTATAGCTAGCGGGAGCTACGAGCAGTACTTC. It encodes CASSIASGSYEQYF.

V is TRBV11-3 and J is TRBJ2-3; D gene ambiguous. The CDR3 is 13 amino acids. V was cut by 2 bases and J by 3 bases, with 6 bases left in between. Germline CDR1 and CDR2: SGHNT and YENEEA. The DNA for the CDR3 is TGTGCCAGCAGCTTACGTGTTACAGATACGCAGTATTTT. Translating gives CASSLRVTDTQYF. Using reference TRBV11-3 and TRBJ2-3 for the parts outside the CDR3, the full variable domain is EAGVVQSPRYKIIEKKQPVAFWCNPISGHNTLYWYLQNLGQGPELLIRYENEEAVDDSQLPKDRFSAERLKGVDSTLKIQPAELGDSAVYLCASSLRVTDTQYFGPGTRLTVL.

V is TRBV5-8 and J is TRBJ1-5; the D is unclear. CDR3 length: 14 amino acids. Trimming took 5 bases from V and 2 from J, leaving 11 bases between them. The germline gives CDR1 SGHTS, CDR2 YDEGEE. CDR3 loop: CASRFDRGNQPQHF. Written as DNA, the CDR3 is TGTGCCAGCAGATTTGACCGGGGCAATCAGCCCCAGCATTTT.

This chain uses TRBV14 with TRBJ1-2; 8 positions agree with TRBD1. The germline gives CDR1 SGHDN, CDR2 FVKESK. Trimming at V came to 1 base and at J to 5 bases, leaving 6 bases not matched to a gene. This CDR3 contains 15 residues. CDR3 nucleotide sequence: TGTGCCAGCAGCCAAGCTAATACAGGGGGATATGGCTACACCTTC. The encoded protein is CASSQANTGGYGYTF.

The chain combines TRBV19 with TRBJ2-3; the match to TRBD2 covers 11 bases. This CDR3 is 15 amino acids long. Germline V gene sequence: CDR1 LNHDA, CDR2 SQIVND (reference sequence). After removal of 3 bases from V and 6 bases from J, the junction contained 5 bases not matched to a gene. CDR3 in DNA: TGTGCCAGTAGTATGCCCACTAGCGGGAGTGATACGCAGTATTTT. Translated, it gives CASSMPTSGSDTQYF.